This T cell receptor (beta chain) was found in a study of monozygotic twins with inflammatory bowel disease. To note about this clonotype: Its antigen is unknown.

The study, taken as a whole, reports: Diversity of TCRbeta measured by inverse Simpson was lower in IBD patients than in healthy co-twins. The authors found no support for a single strong IBD-associated signal or clonotype.

This CDR3 comprises 15 residues. The germline V gene encodes CDR1 LNHNV and CDR2 YYDKDF (reference sequence). The cDNA of both the TCRalpha and TCRbeta chains was subjected to two nested PCRs of around 16 and 10 cycles. Reprocessing the 5' RACE reads, TCRdb reports a single entry for every CDR3 protein and omits DNA. Its table lists some 300,000 distinct CDR3 sequences. The origin of this receptor is a human donor with ulcerative colitis or Crohn's disease, or a healthy co-twin of an affected twin (not recorded which). The sample comprised blood. The chain has TRBV15 and TRBJ2-3. CDR3 amino acids: CATSRDNRGTDTQYF.